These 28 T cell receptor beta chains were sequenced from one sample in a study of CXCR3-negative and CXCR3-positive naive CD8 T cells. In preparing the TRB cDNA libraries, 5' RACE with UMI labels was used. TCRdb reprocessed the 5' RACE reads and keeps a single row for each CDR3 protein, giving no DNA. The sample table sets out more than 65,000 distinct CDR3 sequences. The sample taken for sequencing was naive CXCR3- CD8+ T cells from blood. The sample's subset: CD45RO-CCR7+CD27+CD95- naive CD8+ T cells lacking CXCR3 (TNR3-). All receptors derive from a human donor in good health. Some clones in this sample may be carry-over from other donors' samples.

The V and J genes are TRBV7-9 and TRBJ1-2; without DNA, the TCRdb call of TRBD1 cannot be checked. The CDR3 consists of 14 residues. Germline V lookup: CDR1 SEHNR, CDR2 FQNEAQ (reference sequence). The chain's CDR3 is CASSLALTEYGYTF. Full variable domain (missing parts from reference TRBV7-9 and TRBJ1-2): DTGVSQNPRHKITKRGQNVTFRCDPISEHNRLYWYRQTLGQGPEFLTYFQNEAQLEKSRLLSDRFSAERPKGSFSTLEIQRTEQGDSAMYLCASSLALTEYGYTFGSGTRLTVV.

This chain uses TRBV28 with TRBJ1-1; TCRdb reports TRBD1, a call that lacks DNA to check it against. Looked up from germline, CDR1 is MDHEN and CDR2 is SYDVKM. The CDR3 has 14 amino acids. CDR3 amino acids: CASSSDDRGVEAFF.

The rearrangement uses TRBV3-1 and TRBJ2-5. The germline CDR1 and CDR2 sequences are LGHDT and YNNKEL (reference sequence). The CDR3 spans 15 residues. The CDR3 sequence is CASSQDDPIQESQYF.

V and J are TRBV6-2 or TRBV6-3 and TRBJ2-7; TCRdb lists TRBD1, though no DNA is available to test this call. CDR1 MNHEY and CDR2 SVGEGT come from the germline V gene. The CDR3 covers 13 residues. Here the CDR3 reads CASSSTGRYEQYF.

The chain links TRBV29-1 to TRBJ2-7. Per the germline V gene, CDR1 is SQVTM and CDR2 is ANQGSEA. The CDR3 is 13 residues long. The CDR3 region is CSVLTGGSYEQYF.

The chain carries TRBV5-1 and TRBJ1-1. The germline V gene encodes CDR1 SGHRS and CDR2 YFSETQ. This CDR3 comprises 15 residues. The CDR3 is CASSSASSSNTEAFF.

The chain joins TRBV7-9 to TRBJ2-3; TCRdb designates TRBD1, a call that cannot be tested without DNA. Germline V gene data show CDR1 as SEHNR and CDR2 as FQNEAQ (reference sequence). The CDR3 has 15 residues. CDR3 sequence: CASSSVRGTTDTQYF.

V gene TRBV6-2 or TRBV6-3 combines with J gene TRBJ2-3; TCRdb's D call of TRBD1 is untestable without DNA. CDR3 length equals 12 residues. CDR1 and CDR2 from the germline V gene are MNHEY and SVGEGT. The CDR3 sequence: CASSPSQGAQYF.

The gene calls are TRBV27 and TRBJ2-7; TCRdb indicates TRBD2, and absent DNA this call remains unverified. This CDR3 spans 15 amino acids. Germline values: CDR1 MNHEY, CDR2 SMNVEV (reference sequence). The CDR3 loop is CASSWTSVSSYEQYF.

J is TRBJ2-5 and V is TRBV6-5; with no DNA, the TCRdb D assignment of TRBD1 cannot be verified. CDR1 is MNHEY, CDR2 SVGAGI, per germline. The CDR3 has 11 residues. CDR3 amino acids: CASSYDGGQYF.

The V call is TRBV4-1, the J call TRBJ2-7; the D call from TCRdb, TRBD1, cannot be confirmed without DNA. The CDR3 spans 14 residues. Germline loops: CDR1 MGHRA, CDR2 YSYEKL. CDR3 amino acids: CASSQSRGSYEQYF.

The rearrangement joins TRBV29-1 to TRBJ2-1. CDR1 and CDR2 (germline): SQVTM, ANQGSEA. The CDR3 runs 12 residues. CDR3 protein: CSLIKGNNEQFF.

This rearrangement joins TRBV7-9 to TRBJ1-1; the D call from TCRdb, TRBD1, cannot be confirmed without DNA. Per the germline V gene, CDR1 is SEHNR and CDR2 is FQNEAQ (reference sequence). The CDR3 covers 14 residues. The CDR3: CASSPGPLNTEAFF.

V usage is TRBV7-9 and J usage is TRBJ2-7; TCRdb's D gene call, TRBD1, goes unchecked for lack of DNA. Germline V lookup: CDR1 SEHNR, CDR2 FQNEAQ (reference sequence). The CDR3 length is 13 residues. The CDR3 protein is CASSQGASYEQYF.

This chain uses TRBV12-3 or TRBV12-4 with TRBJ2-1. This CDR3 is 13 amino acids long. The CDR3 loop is CASKAGSYNEQFF.

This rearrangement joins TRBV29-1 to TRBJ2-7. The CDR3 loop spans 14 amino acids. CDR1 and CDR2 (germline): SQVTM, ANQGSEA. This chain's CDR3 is CSVEVFSSSYEQYF.

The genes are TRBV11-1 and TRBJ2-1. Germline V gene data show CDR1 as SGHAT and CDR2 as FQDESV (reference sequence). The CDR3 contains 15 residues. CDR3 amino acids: CASSLTPARYDEQFF.

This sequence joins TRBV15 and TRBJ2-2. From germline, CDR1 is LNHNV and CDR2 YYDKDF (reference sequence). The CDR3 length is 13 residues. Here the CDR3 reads CATSSSISGELFF.

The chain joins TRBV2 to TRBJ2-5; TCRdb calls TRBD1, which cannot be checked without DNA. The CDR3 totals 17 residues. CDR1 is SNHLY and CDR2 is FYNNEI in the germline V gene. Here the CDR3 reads CASSDPRGGGNQETQYF.

The CDR3 is CSVSLVQINEQYF. The chain employs TRBV29-1 and TRBJ2-7; absent DNA, TCRdb's TRBD2 call cannot be checked. The CDR3 is 13 residues long. CDR1 and CDR2 from the germline V gene are SQVTM and ANQGSEA.

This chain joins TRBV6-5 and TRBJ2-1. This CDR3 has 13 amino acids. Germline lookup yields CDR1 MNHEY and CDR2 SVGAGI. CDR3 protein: CASSYDFYNEQFF.

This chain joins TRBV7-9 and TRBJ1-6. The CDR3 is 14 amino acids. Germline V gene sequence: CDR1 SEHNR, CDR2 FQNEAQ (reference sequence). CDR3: CASGEWQNNSPLHF.

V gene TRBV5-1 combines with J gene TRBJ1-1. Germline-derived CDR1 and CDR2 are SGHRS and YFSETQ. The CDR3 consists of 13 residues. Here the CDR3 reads CASSLEWSEEAFF.

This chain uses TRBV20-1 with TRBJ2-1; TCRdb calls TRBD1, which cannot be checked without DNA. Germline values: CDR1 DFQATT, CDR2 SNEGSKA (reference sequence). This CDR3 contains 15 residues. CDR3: CSARDMGGPNNEQFF.

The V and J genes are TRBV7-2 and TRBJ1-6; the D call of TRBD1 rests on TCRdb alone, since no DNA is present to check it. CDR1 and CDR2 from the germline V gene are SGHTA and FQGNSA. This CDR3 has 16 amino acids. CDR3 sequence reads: CASSPEGAQLNSPLHF.

CDR3 sequence: CASSGQGEETQYF. The chain combines TRBV2 with TRBJ2-5; TCRdb's assignment of TRBD1 cannot be checked, as there is no DNA. CDR3 size: 13 residues. The V gene's germline CDR1 is SNHLY and CDR2 FYNNEI. Full variable domain (missing parts from reference TRBV2 and TRBJ2-5): EPEVTQTPSHQVTQMGQEVILRCVPISNHLYFYWYRQILGQKVEFLVSFYNNEISEKSEIFDDQFSVERPDGSNFTLKIRSTKLEDSAMYFCASSGQGEETQYFGPGTRLLVL.

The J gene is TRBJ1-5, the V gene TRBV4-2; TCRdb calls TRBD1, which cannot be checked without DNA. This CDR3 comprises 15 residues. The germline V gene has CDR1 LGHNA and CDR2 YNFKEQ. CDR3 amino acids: CASSQLGGIDQPQHF.

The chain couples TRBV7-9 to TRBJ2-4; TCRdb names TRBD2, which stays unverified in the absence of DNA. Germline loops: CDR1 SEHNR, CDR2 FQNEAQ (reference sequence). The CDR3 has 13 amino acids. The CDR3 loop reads CASSPLQGNIQYF.